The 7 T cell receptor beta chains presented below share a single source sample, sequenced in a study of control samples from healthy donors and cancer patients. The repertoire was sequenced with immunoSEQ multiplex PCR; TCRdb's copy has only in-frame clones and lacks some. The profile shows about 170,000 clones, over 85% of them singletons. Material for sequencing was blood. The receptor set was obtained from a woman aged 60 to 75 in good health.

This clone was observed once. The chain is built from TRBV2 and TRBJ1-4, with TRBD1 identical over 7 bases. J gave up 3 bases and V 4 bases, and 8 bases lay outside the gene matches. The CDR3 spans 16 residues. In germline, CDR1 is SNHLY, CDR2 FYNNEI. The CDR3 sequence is CASSVASGTANEKLFF. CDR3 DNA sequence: TGTGCCAGCAGTGTCGCTTCCGGGACAGCTAATGAAAAACTGTTTTTT.

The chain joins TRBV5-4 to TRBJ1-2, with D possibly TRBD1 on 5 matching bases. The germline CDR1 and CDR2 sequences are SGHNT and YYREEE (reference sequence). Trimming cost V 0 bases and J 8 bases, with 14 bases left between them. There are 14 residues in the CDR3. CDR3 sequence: CASSLESGTRGYTF. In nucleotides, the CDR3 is TGTGCCAGCAGCTTGGAGTCGGGGACCAGAGGCTACACCTTC.

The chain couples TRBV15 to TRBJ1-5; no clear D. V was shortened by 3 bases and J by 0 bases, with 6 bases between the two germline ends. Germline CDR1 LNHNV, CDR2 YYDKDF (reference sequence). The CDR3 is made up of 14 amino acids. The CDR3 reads CATSRGSSNQPQHF. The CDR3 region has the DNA TGTGCCACCAGCAGGGGCTCTAGCAATCAGCCCCAGCATTTT.

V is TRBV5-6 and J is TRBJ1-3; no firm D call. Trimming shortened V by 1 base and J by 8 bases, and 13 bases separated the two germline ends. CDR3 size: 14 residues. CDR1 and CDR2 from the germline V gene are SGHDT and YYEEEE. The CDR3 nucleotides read TGTGCCAGCAGCTTGTCGTCGTCGGTGCACACCATATATTTT. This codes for CASSLSSSVHTIYF.

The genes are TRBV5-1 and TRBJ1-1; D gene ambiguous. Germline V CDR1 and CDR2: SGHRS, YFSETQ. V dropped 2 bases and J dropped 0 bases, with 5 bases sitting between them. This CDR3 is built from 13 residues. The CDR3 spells CASSFDMNTEAFF. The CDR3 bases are TGCGCCAGCAGCTTTGACATGAACACTGAAGCTTTCTTT.

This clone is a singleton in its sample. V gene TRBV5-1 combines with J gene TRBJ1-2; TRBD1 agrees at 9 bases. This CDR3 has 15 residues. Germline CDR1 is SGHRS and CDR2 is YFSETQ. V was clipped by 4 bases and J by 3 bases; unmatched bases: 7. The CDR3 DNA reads TGCGCCAGCAGCCCCTCCTGGACAGGGGACTATGGCTACACCTTC. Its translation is CASSPSWTGDYGYTF.

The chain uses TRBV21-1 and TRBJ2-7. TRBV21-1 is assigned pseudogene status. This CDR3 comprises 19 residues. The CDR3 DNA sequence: TGTGCCAGCAGCAAAGCGCACACCCTTCGGGCCTCGCGCGGCTACGAGCAGTACTTC. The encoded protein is CASSKAHTLRASRGYEQYF.